The present T cell receptor (beta chain) was sequenced within a study of control samples from healthy donors and cancer patients. TCRdb's copy holds only in-frame clones and misses some; the assay was immunoSEQ multiplex PCR. The table lists more than 95,000 clones, around 82% of them singletons. Germline V gives CDR1 MNHEY, CDR2 SVGAGI. This CDR3 spans 14 amino acids. The ends were cut back, 0 bases at V and 6 bases at J, with 9 bases in the middle. Sample: blood. The sequence came from a woman aged 50 to 60 in good health. The chain employs TRBV6-5 and TRBJ2-1; no clear D gene. CDR3 sequence reads: CASSYSGSSNEQFF. DNA for the CDR3: TGTGCCAGCAGTTACTCTGGCTCATCCAATGAGCAGTTCTTC.